Below, one T cell receptor beta chain is given with its context. This sample is drawn from a study of T cells expressing NK-cell markers. Study-level information: CD3+CD56+NKG2C+, CD3+CD56+NKG2C- and CD3+CD56-NKG2C+ T cells, once sorted, supplied the TCR beta repertoires.

TCRdb re-called the 5' RACE reads; one entry per CDR3 protein, DNA not given. The ten top clones account for about 7.1%, within a sample of more than 400,000 distinct CDR3 sequences. Germline loops: CDR1 SGHDN, CDR2 FVKESK. The CDR3 contains 14 residues. This chain connects TRBV14 to TRBJ2-5; absent DNA, TCRdb's TRBD1 call cannot be checked. Sequencing was done on a sample of blood T cells: a sorted CD56 or NKG2C T cell subset, CD4+ or CD8+ T cells, or bulk PBMC T cells (not recorded which). This clonotype was obtained from a woman between 18 and 70 years old in good health. CDR3: CASSRDRVGETQYF.